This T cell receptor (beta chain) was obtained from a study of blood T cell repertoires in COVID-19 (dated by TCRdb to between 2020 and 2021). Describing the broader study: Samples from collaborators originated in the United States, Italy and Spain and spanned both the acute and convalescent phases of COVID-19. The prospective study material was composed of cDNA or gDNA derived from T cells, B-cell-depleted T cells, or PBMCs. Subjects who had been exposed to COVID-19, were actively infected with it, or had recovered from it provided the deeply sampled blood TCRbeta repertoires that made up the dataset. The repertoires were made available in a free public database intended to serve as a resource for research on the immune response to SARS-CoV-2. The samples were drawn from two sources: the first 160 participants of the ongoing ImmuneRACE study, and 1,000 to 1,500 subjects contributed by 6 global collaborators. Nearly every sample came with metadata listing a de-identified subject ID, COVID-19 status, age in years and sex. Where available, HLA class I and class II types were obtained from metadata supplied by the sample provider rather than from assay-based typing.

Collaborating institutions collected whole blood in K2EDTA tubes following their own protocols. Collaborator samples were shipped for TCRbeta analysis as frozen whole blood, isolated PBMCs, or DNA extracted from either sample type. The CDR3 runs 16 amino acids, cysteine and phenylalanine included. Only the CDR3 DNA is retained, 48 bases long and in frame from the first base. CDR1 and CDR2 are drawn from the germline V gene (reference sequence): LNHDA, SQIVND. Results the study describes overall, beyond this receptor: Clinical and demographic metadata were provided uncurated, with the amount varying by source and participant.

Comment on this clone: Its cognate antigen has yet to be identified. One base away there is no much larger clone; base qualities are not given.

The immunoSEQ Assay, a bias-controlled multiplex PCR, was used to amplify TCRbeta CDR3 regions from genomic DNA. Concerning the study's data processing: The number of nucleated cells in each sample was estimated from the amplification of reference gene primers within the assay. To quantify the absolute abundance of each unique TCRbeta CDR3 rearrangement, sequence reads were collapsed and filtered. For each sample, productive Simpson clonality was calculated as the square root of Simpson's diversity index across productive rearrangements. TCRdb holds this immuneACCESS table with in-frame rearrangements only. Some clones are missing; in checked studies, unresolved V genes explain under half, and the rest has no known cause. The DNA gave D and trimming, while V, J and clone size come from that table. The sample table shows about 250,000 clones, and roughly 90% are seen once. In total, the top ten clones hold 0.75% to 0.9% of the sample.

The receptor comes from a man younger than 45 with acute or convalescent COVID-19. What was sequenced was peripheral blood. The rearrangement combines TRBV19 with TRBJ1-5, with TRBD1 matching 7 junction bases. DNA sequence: TGTGCTGTCGGCCGTACTGCGGGACAGATCAATCAGCCCCAGCATTTT. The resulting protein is CAVGRTAGQINQPQHF.